Listed below are T cell receptor beta chains from one sample, sequenced in a study of blood T cell repertoires in COVID-19. Clones were sequenced by immunoSEQ multiplex PCR, and TCRdb holds only the in-frame ones, with some missing. This sample has around 200,000 clones, with 70% to 90% found just once. Material: peripheral blood. All receptors derive from a man in his forties with acute or convalescent COVID-19. CDR3s include the opening cysteine and the closing phenylalanine or tryptophan. Fields, in order: CDR3 DNA, CDR3 protein, J gene, V gene, clone size, D gene. A D gene is named only where the DNA matches it firmly. Expanded clones are given a class, and other clones once, few, many or no size at all.

CDR3 DNA: TGTGCCATCAGTGAGTCGACAAAGGTCAGCCCAAGCTCCTATAATTCACCCCTCCACTTT
CDR3 protein: CAISESTKVSPSSYNSPLHF
J gene: TRBJ1-6
V gene: TRBV10-3
clone size: -
D gene: -

CDR3 DNA: TGTGCCAGCCGCTGGCCTAGCGGGAGCGGCTCCTACAATGAGCAGTTCTTC
CDR3 protein: CASRWPSGSGSYNEQFF
J gene: TRBJ2-1
V gene: TRBV19
clone size: -
D gene: TRBD2

CDR3 DNA: TGCGCCAGCAGCCGGGGGGCTAGCGGGGCCCAAGAGACCCAGTACTTC
CDR3 protein: CASSRGASGAQETQYF
J gene: TRBJ2-5
V gene: TRBV5-1
clone size: once
D gene: TRBD2

CDR3 DNA: TGTGCCAGCAGTCCAGTGGGACAGGGGGCTTTCGGTAACTATGGCTACACCTTC
CDR3 protein: CASSPVGQGAFGNYGYTF
J gene: TRBJ1-2
V gene: TRBV6-6
clone size: -
D gene: TRBD1

CDR3 DNA: TGTGCCAGCAGTTCCAACTTGGTTGGCTACACCTTC
CDR3 protein: CASSSNLVGYTF
J gene: TRBJ1-2
V gene: TRBV27
clone size: -
D gene: -

CDR3 DNA: TGTGCCAGCAGTCGAGCCCAAGAGACCCAGTACTTC
CDR3 protein: CASSRAQETQYF
J gene: TRBJ2-5
V gene: TRBV11-2
clone size: -
D gene: -

CDR3 DNA: TGTGCCAGCGGGACCTTCTTAGGGACTACAGATACGCAGTATTTT
CDR3 protein: CASGTFLGTTDTQYF
J gene: TRBJ2-3
V gene: TRBV7-2
clone size: -
D gene: -

CDR3 DNA: TGCGCCAGCAGCCGCCCGGGGTTAGGGACTGTCTCTGCGAACACTGAAGCTTTCTTT
CDR3 protein: CASSRPGLGTVSANTEAFF
J gene: TRBJ1-1
V gene: TRBV4-1
clone size: -
D gene: -

CDR3 DNA: TGCGCCAGCCGGCGGGGACAGGGGATGAACACTGAAGCTTTCTTT
CDR3 protein: CASRRGQGMNTEAFF
J gene: TRBJ1-1
V gene: TRBV5-1
clone size: -
D gene: TRBD1

CDR3 DNA: TGTGCCAGCACCTATCCCGAATCACTGAACACCGGGGAGCTGTTTTTT
CDR3 protein: CASTYPESLNTGELFF
J gene: TRBJ2-2
V gene: TRBV28
clone size: -
D gene: -

CDR3 DNA: TGTGCCAGCTCACCTTTTTTTAGACAGGGGACCCACTCCTTCTACGAGCAGTACTTC
CDR3 protein: CASSPFFRQGTHSFYEQYF
J gene: TRBJ2-7
V gene: TRBV18
clone size: -
D gene: TRBD1

CDR3 DNA: TGTGCCAGCAGCCAAGATCGCGCAGCGTATCAGCCCCAGCATTTT
CDR3 protein: CASSQDRAAYQPQHF
J gene: TRBJ1-5
V gene: TRBV4-2
clone size: -
D gene: -

CDR3 DNA: TGTGCGGTAAGGCGGGAGGCCTCCTACGAGCAGTACTTC
CDR3 protein: CAVRREASYEQYF
J gene: TRBJ2-7
V gene: TRBV6-6
clone size: -
D gene: TRBD2

CDR3 DNA: TGTGCCAGCAGCTTATACAGGGCCACCTACGAGCAGTACTTC
CDR3 protein: CASSLYRATYEQYF
J gene: TRBJ2-7
V gene: TRBV7-8
clone size: -
D gene: -

CDR3 DNA: TGTGCCAGCAGCCAAGAGCAGGGGACAGGGGGCGCCCACGAGCAGTACTTC
CDR3 protein: CASSQEQGTGGAHEQYF
J gene: TRBJ2-7
V gene: TRBV4-2
clone size: -
D gene: TRBD1

CDR3 DNA: TGTGCCAGCAGCTTAGCCGGGACTATCCCCACCAATGAGCAGTTCTTC
CDR3 protein: CASSLAGTIPTNEQFF
J gene: TRBJ2-1
V gene: TRBV11-2
clone size: -
D gene: TRBD2

CDR3 DNA: TGTGCCACCAGTCCTAGACAGGGGGCGGGGGAGACCCAGTACTTC
CDR3 protein: CATSPRQGAGETQYF
J gene: TRBJ2-5
V gene: TRBV24-1
clone size: once
D gene: TRBD1

CDR3 DNA: TGTGCCAGCCCTTCGACAGGGTACACTGAAGCTTTCTTT
CDR3 protein: CASPSTGYTEAFF
J gene: TRBJ1-1
V gene: TRBV2
clone size: -
D gene: TRBD1

CDR3 DNA: TGTGCCAGTAGTATAGATCTGGACAGTTTTAACTATGGCTACACCTTC
CDR3 protein: CASSIDLDSFNYGYTF
J gene: TRBJ1-2
V gene: TRBV19
clone size: many
D gene: -

CDR3 DNA: TGTGCCAGTAGGCCCACAGGGATACAGCCCCAGCATTTT
CDR3 protein: CASRPTGIQPQHF
J gene: TRBJ1-5
V gene: TRBV19
clone size: -
D gene: -

CDR3 DNA: TGTGCCAGCAGCCTCCGGAGTAGCGGGGGGCGAGATACGCAGTATTTT
CDR3 protein: CASSLRSSGGRDTQYF
J gene: TRBJ2-3
V gene: TRBV7-9
clone size: -
D gene: TRBD2

CDR3 DNA: TGTGCCAGCAGCTTACCAGGGACAGGCATCAATGAGCAGTTCTTC
CDR3 protein: CASSLPGTGINEQFF
J gene: TRBJ2-1
V gene: TRBV11-3
clone size: -
D gene: TRBD1

CDR3 DNA: TGTGCCAGCAGACCCCAGGGGGGTGAAAAACTGTTTTTT
CDR3 protein: CASRPQGGEKLFF
J gene: TRBJ1-4
V gene: TRBV5-6
clone size: -
D gene: TRBD1

CDR3 DNA: TGTGCCAGCAGCGTAGGGGCGGGGACAGGGGTTGGAGAGACCCAGTACTTC
CDR3 protein: CASSVGAGTGVGETQYF
J gene: TRBJ2-5
V gene: TRBV9
clone size: -
D gene: TRBD1

CDR3 DNA: TGTGCCAGCAGCCCTAGACTCAATACGAACACCGGGGAGCTGTTTTTT
CDR3 protein: CASSPRLNTNTGELFF
J gene: TRBJ2-2
V gene: TRBV3-1/TRBV3-2
clone size: once
D gene: -

CDR3 DNA: TGTGCCAGCAGCCGCGACGTCGGGGGGGGCTTCTCAGATACGCAGTATTTT
CDR3 protein: CASSRDVGGGFSDTQYF
J gene: TRBJ2-3
V gene: TRBV11-3
clone size: -
D gene: TRBD2

CDR3 DNA: TGTGCCAGCAGCCCCGGTGGGAGGGACACTGAAGCTTTCTTT
CDR3 protein: CASSPGGRDTEAFF
J gene: TRBJ1-1
V gene: TRBV5-4
clone size: -
D gene: -